This T cell receptor (beta chain) was captured by sequencing in a study of cytotoxic CD8 clonotypes in ibrutinib-treated CLL. This CDR3 has 16 residues. CDR1 is GTSNPN and CDR2 is SVGIG in the germline V gene (reference sequence). V was shortened by 2 bases and J by 2 bases, with 15 bases between the two germline ends. Sequencing was performed with immunoSEQ multiplex PCR; in TCRdb, only in-frame clones are kept and a portion is missing. The sample yields 200,000 to 250,000 clones, around 75% seen once. Sequencing used PBMCs, obtained after 12 months of ibrutinib treatment. The gene calls are TRBV30 and TRBJ2-2; unclear D gene. The TCR sequence derives from a human donor with chronic lymphocytic leukemia. The CDR3 nucleotides are TGTGCCTGGAGTTCCGTCCTAGACCTCAACACCGGGGAGCTGTTTTTT. Translated, it gives CAWSSVLDLNTGELFF.